This T cell receptor (beta chain) was profiled in a study of metastatic and nonmetastatic thyroid tumors. CDR1 DFQATT and CDR2 SNEGSKA come from the germline V gene (reference sequence). V was pared by 6 bases and J by 6 bases, with 15 bases between. This CDR3 spans 13 amino acids. None of the patients had undergone any treatment ahead of thyroid surgery. In the original analysis: In papillary thyroid cancer, a distant-metastasis classifier was built using CDR3 differences across clinicopathological groups. TCRdb called clones again from the PCR reads with MiXCR. What appears here as the V and J calls and clone size reflects TCRdb's work, not the paper's. The sample includes roughly 6,200 clones, approximately 32% of them seen just once.

Sequenced material: adjacent normal tissue. This receptor was identified in a female donor with papillary thyroid cancer or a benign thyroid nodule (not recorded which). Some clones in this sample may be carry-over from other donors' samples. The rearrangement joins TRBV20-1 to TRBJ1-5, with D uncertain. For the CDR3, the DNA is TGCAGTGCGGTGTGGCAGGAGGGTCAGCCCCAGCATTTT. Residues: CSAVWQEGQPQHF.